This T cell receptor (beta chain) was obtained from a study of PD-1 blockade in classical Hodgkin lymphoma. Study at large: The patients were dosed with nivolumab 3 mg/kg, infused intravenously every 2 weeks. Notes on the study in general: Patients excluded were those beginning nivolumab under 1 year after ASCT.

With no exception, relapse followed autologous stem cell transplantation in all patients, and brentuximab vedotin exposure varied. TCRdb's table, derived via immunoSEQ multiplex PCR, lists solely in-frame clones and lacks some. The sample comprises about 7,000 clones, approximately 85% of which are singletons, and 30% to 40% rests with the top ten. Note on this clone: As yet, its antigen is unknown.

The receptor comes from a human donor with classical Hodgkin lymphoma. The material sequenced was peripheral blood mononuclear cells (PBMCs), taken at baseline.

CDR3 in DNA: TGTGCCAGCAGCCCTGACAGGGACTCTGGAAACACCATATATTTT. Its protein product is CASSPDRDSGNTIYF. V is TRBV6-5 and J is TRBJ1-3, with 7 bases aligning to TRBD1. The CDR3 has 15 amino acids. Trimming took 6 bases from V and 0 from J; bases not matched to a gene: 5. Germline V gene lookup returns CDR1 MNHEY and CDR2 SVGAGI.